The 32 T cell receptor beta chains in this list originate from one sample, sequenced in a study of monozygotic twins with inflammatory bowel disease. TCRdb reworked the 5' RACE reads into one entry per CDR3 protein, no DNA. This table lists 310,000 or so distinct CDR3 sequences. Sequencing used blood. The receptors here all came from a human donor with ulcerative colitis or Crohn's disease, or a healthy co-twin of an affected twin (not recorded which).

The J gene is TRBJ1-4, the V gene TRBV6-1; TCRdb's D call of TRBD1 is untestable without DNA. CDR3 size: 15 residues. Per germline, CDR1 MNHNS and CDR2 SASEGT. This CDR3 reads CASSERQGAREKLFF.

The chain has TRBV28 and TRBJ1-2; TCRdb's assignment of TRBD1 cannot be checked, as there is no DNA. This CDR3 spans 13 amino acids. The germline V gene encodes CDR1 MDHEN and CDR2 SYDVKM. The CDR3 here is CASSRRQNRGYTF.

Here the CDR3 reads CSARGASGRGHEQFF. This chain connects TRBV20-1 to TRBJ2-1; TCRdb proposes TRBD2, but this gene call is untestable without DNA. Germline lookup yields CDR1 DFQATT and CDR2 SNEGSKA (reference sequence). This CDR3 comprises 15 residues.

The chain recombines TRBV27 with TRBJ2-7; TCRdb gives TRBD1 as the D gene, but with no DNA this cannot be confirmed. Germline-derived CDR1 and CDR2 are MNHEY and SMNVEV (reference sequence). The CDR3 length is 17 residues. The CDR3 loop reads CASSRGTGGLSSYEQYF.

The chain uses TRBV7-9 and TRBJ2-1. From germline, CDR1 is SEHNR and CDR2 FQNEAQ (reference sequence). CDR3 size: 15 residues. The CDR3 loop reads CASSPGQSGRNEQFF.

The rearrangement links TRBV6-5 to TRBJ1-2; as DNA is missing, the TRBD1 call by TCRdb cannot be tested. Germline CDR1 reads MNHEY; CDR2 reads SVGAGI. The CDR3 has 13 amino acids. CDR3 sequence: CASSTTGAYGYTF.

This chain joins TRBV12-3 or TRBV12-4 and TRBJ2-3; TCRdb names TRBD1, which stays unverified in the absence of DNA. The CDR3 runs to 12 residues. Here the CDR3 reads CASRSPGDTQYF.

The CDR3 protein is CASTTSGTDTQYF. The chain recombines TRBV28 with TRBJ2-3; the TRBD2 assignment by TCRdb is unverifiable without DNA. The CDR3 has 13 residues. Looked up from germline, CDR1 is MDHEN and CDR2 is SYDVKM.

The V gene is TRBV11-2, the J gene TRBJ1-2. Germline CDR1 reads SGHAT; CDR2 reads FQNNGV. The CDR3 sequence is 18 residues long. Here the CDR3 reads CASSFSPDLYGPSMGYTF.

The genes are TRBV25-1 and TRBJ2-2. Per the germline V gene, CDR1 is MGHDK and CDR2 is SYGVNS. This CDR3 has 18 residues. The CDR3 here is CASSEFLASGVNTGELFF. The whole variable domain, remainder taken from reference TRBV25-1 and TRBJ2-2, is EADIYQTPRYLVIGTGKKITLECSQTMGHDKMYWYQQDPGMELHLIHYSYGVNSTEKGDLSSESTVSRIRTEHFPLTLESARPSHTSQYLCASSEFLASGVNTGELFFGEGSRLTVL.

This chain links TRBV12-3 or TRBV12-4 with TRBJ1-2. The CDR3 extends over 13 amino acids. This CDR3 is CASSKTVNYGYTF.

The chain combines TRBV28 with TRBJ1-4. The germline CDR1 and CDR2 sequences are MDHEN and SYDVKM. The CDR3 totals 15 residues. The CDR3 sequence: CAVATLDWPNEKLFF. The full variable domain, completed using reference TRBV28 and TRBJ1-4, is DVKVTQSSRYLVKRTGEKVFLECVQDMDHENMFWYRQDPGLGLRLIYFSYDVKMKEKGDIPEGYSVSREKKERFSLILESASTNQTSMYLCAVATLDWPNEKLFFGSGTQLSVL.

The chain has TRBV20-1 and TRBJ1-5. The germline V gene has CDR1 DFQATT and CDR2 SNEGSKA (reference sequence). There are 16 residues in the CDR3. The CDR3 is CSAPNEIAGSNQPQHF.

The chain uses TRBV20-1 and TRBJ1-5. The CDR3 has 15 amino acids. Germline CDR1 DFQATT, CDR2 SNEGSKA (reference sequence). The CDR3 is CSARERGHSNQPQHF.

The V call is TRBV30, the J call TRBJ2-5; TCRdb selects TRBD1, and the lack of DNA leaves this call unchecked. The CDR3 extends over 14 amino acids. Germline V gives CDR1 GTSNPN, CDR2 SVGIG (reference sequence). CDR3: CAWRIPGGRETQYF.

The chain has TRBV5-1 and TRBJ1-1. Germline-derived CDR1 and CDR2 are SGHRS and YFSETQ. The CDR3 has 14 amino acids. CDR3: CASSDVNRGAEAFF.

The rearrangement uses TRBV10-2 and TRBJ2-3; TCRdb reports TRBD2, a call that lacks DNA to check it against. The CDR3 length is 18 residues. Germline V gene data show CDR1 as WSHSY and CDR2 as SAAADI. CDR3 residues: CASSDLHLWREGQDTQYF.

The rearrangement uses TRBV20-1 and TRBJ1-5; lacking DNA, the TRBD1 call made by TCRdb goes unchecked. Germline V gives CDR1 DFQATT, CDR2 SNEGSKA (reference sequence). This CDR3 has 14 residues. The CDR3 is CSARGGQVYQPQHF.

The chain employs TRBV11-2 and TRBJ2-7; TCRdb reports TRBD1, a call that lacks DNA to check it against. The germline V gene has CDR1 SGHAT and CDR2 FQNNGV. This CDR3 spans 17 amino acids. The CDR3 here is CASSLWRVRTTHYEQYF.

This rearrangement joins TRBV28 to TRBJ1-1. The CDR3 sequence is 13 residues long. The V gene's germline CDR1 is MDHEN and CDR2 SYDVKM. The CDR3 region is CASSLSLRPEAFF.

The rearrangement links TRBV28 to TRBJ2-3; TCRdb's assignment of TRBD2 cannot be checked, as there is no DNA. The CDR3 has 19 amino acids. Germline V gene lookup returns CDR1 MDHEN and CDR2 SYDVKM. The CDR3 protein is CASSTIGTIGGDRADTQYF.

The genes are TRBV25-1 and TRBJ2-5; the TRBD2 assignment by TCRdb is unverifiable without DNA. There are 14 residues in the CDR3. Germline V gives CDR1 MGHDK, CDR2 SYGVNS. The CDR3 region is CASSESEVVETQYF.

The V gene is TRBV30, the J gene TRBJ1-3; TCRdb calls TRBD1, which cannot be checked without DNA. CDR1 is GTSNPN and CDR2 is SVGIG in the germline V gene (reference sequence). CDR3 length equals 13 residues. CDR3 sequence: CAWSEGGLNTIYF.

The rearrangement links TRBV4-2 to TRBJ2-1; the TCRdb D gene call, TRBD2, has no DNA to confirm it. Germline lookup yields CDR1 LGHNA and CDR2 YNFKEQ. There are 13 residues in the CDR3. The CDR3 here is CASSQETDSEQFF.

The chain uses TRBV29-1 and TRBJ2-5; lacking DNA, the TRBD2 call made by TCRdb goes unchecked. The germline V gene encodes CDR1 SQVTM and CDR2 ANQGSEA. The length of the CDR3 is 14 residues. This CDR3 is CSVDGGGGRETQYF.

V and J are TRBV7-2 and TRBJ1-6; TCRdb's assignment of TRBD1 cannot be checked, as there is no DNA. Germline V gene lookup returns CDR1 SGHTA and CDR2 FQGNSA. The CDR3 length is 15 residues. CDR3 sequence reads: CASSPTGTAGSPLHF.

This chain joins TRBV5-5 and TRBJ2-2; without DNA, the TCRdb call of TRBD1 cannot be checked. The CDR3 is 16 amino acids. Germline V gene lookup returns CDR1 SGHKS and CDR2 YYEKEE (reference sequence). This chain's CDR3 is CASSFGQGALNGELFF.

This chain joins TRBV7-8 and TRBJ2-3; TCRdb calls TRBD2, which cannot be checked without DNA. This CDR3 comprises 16 residues. Germline-derived CDR1 and CDR2 are SGHVS and FQNEAQ. The chain's CDR3 is CASSQTSGSSTDTQYF.

V usage is TRBV5-1 and J usage is TRBJ2-5; TCRdb proposes TRBD2, but this gene call is untestable without DNA. The CDR3 is made up of 15 amino acids. The germline V gene has CDR1 SGHRS and CDR2 YFSETQ. The CDR3 spells CASSRGVAGQETQYF. Variable domain in full (rest from reference TRBV5-1 and TRBJ2-5): KAGVTQTPRYLIKTRGQQVTLSCSPISGHRSVSWYQQTPGQGLQFLFEYFSETQRNKGNFPGRFSGRQFSNSRSEMNVSTLELGDSALYLCASSRGVAGQETQYFGPGTRLLVL.

J is TRBJ2-7 and V is TRBV2; TCRdb's assignment of TRBD2 cannot be checked, as there is no DNA. The CDR3 totals 21 residues. CDR1 SNHLY and CDR2 FYNNEI come from the germline V gene. CDR3 region: CASSDSAGRARPTRAEYEQYF.

The chain uses TRBV4-1 and TRBJ2-3. The CDR3 consists of 15 residues. Germline CDR1 MGHRA, CDR2 YSYEKL. The CDR3 protein is CASSQARQTTDTQYF.

J is TRBJ2-5 and V is TRBV24-1; TCRdb selects TRBD1, and the lack of DNA leaves this call unchecked. The CDR3 sequence is 15 residues long. Germline CDR1 KGHDR, CDR2 SFDVKD. CDR3 sequence: CATSDLPAQGETQYF.